This T cell receptor (beta chain) was documented in a study of cytomegalovirus exposure and HLA in healthy donors. The study's findings and limits: Most subjects' HLA-A and HLA-B alleles were reportedly predicted from TCR beta sequences. Follow-up analysis seemed to connect common viral pathogens with several of the most significant clusters identified. No immune exposure information besides CMV serostatus was available. The authors later linked a missense DCLRE1C variant to TCR beta V- and J-gene trimming.

In this sample, this clone turned up a few times. What it recognizes is unknown. Per germline, CDR1 MDHEN and CDR2 SYDVKM. The CDR3 is 12 amino acids. V lost 3 bases and J lost 11, with 10 bases in between. PCR was performed using 60 Vbeta and 13 Jbeta primers. Measured with immunoSEQ multiplex PCR; TCRdb has only the in-frame clones, and not every one. This table has around 100,000 clones, nearly 75% appearing once. The receptor's source is a man under 40 in good health and CMV-seropositive. The chain employs TRBV28 and TRBJ1-4; perhaps TRBD1 as D (5 bases). The sample comprised PBMCs. CDR3 in amino acids: CASSLGGEKLFF. In nucleotides, the CDR3 is TGTGCCAGCAGTTTGGGGGGGGAGAAACTGTTTTTT.